This T cell receptor (beta chain) was retrieved from a study of shared clonotypes between healthy human individuals. On the study more broadly: Donor composition was a couple of women and a few men, aged 18 to 49.

This clone was seen only a few times. Antigen specificity is unknown. Repertoires were generated with immunoSEQ multiplex PCR, while TCRdb's copy carries only in-frame clones and drops some. The data contain approximately 740,000 clones, roughly 70% of them singletons. Whole-study results and caveats: Tissue TCR repertoires likely differ from these blood-only repertoires. Despite large depth, rarefaction showed incomplete sorted-subset sequencing.

CDR1 and CDR2 (germline): SEHNR, FQNEAQ (reference sequence). Trimming cost V 2 bases and J 4 bases, with 17 bases left between them. The CDR3 has 16 residues. The receptor's source is a woman in her twenties or thirties in good health. The sequenced material came from memory CD4+ T cells sorted from blood. Subset described: CD45RA-negative fraction. The chain couples TRBV7-9 to TRBJ1-1; D unclear. In nucleotides, the CDR3 is TGTGCCAGCAGCTTAAGTGGGCGGGGTGTGAGCACTGAAGCTTTCTTT. Encoded protein: CASSLSGRGVSTEAFF.